The T cell receptor (beta chain) under discussion was sequenced for a study of T cell responses to AZD1222 COVID-19 vaccine. Whole-study findings and limits: Researchers took repertoire samples only after the peak T cell response had come. Most donors were white British, females outnumbered males, and clonal diversity was possibly underestimated. Spike regions recognized by vaccine-associated CD4 TCRs spanned the protein, led by 160-218 and 743-854.

Note on this clone: The antigen remains unidentified.

This table comes from immunoSEQ multiplex PCR, and its TCRdb copy is limited to in-frame clones, with some not included. Here the sample spans some 120,000 clones, roughly 88% being singletons. V was clipped by 0 bases and J by 6 bases, with 9 bases between them. This CDR3 has 13 amino acids. CDR1 SGHRS and CDR2 YFSETQ come from the germline V gene. This TCR came from an adult in good health. The chain uses TRBV5-1 and TRBJ1-2; D unclear. The sample was peripheral blood, taken on day 0 of AZD1222 vaccination. This CDR3 reads CASSLERAHGYTF. The CDR3 coding sequence is TGCGCCAGCAGCTTGGAGCGGGCCCATGGCTACACCTTC. The full variable domain, in which reference TRBV5-1 and TRBJ1-2 provide the parts outside the CDR3, is KAGVTQTPRYLIKTRGQQVTLSCSPISGHRSVSWYQQTPGQGLQFLFEYFSETQRNKGNFPGRFSGRQFSNSRSEMNVSTLELGDSALYLCASSLERAHGYTFGSGTRLTVV.